The sequence of this T cell receptor (beta chain) was determined in a study of Graves' ophthalmopathy and Graves' hyperthyroidism. Germline CDR1 reads DFQATT; CDR2 reads SNEGSKA (reference sequence). The CDR3 contains 15 residues. With 6 bases clipped from V and 0 bases from J, the junction kept 6 bases outside the gene matches. Transcripts of RNA were the source for amplifying TCR beta CDR3 regions. The workflow started with a first-round RT-PCR run with HTBI primers and then moved on to a second-round multiplex PCR. Each CDR3 protein gets one entry after TCRdb re-called the multiplex PCR reads with MiXCR. Of 300,000 to 400,000 distinct CDR3 sequences detected, roughly 15% appear once; the ten largest clones hold 9% to 15%. This clonotype was seen at least ten times.

The genes are TRBV20-1 and TRBJ2-2, with TRBD1 matching 8 bases. The receptor was derived from an adult man with Graves' ophthalmopathy. The sample taken for sequencing was peripheral blood. The CDR3 reads CSAAGQGSNTGELFF. The DNA for the CDR3 is TGCAGTGCGGCTGGACAGGGCTCGAACACCGGGGAGCTGTTTTTT.